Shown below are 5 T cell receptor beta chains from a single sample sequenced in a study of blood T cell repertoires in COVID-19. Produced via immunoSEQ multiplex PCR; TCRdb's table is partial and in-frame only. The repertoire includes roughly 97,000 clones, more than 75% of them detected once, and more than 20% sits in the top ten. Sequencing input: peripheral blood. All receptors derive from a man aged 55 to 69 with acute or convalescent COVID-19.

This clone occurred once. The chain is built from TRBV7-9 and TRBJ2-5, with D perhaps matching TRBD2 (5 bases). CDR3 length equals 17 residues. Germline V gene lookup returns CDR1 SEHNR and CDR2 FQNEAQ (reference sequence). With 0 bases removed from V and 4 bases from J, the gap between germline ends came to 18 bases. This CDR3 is CASSLAVATRSTETQYF. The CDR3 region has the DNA TGTGCCAGCAGCTTAGCGGTAGCGACCCGGTCGACAGAGACCCAGTACTTC.

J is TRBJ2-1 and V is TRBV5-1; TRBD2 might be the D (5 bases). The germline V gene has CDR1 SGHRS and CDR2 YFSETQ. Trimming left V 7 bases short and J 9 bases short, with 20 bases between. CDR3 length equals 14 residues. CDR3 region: CASDPGMGRSEQFF. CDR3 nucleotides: TGCGCCAGCGACCCGGGGATGGGTAGGAGTGAGCAGTTCTTC.

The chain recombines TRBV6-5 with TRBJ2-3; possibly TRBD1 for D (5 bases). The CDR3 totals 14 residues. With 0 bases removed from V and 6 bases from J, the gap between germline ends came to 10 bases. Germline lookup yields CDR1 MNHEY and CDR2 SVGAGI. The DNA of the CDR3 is TGTGCCAGCAGTTACTCGATTAAGGGGGATACGCAGTATTTT. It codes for CASSYSIKGDTQYF.

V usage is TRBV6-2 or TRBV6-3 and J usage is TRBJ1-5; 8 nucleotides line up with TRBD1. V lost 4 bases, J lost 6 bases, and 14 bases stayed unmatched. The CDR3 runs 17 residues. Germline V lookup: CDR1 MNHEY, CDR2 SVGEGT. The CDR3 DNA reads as TGTGCCAGCAGTTCCCCCCACAGGGGGTACTCAGGTCAGCCCCAGCATTTT. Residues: CASSSPHRGYSGQPQHF.

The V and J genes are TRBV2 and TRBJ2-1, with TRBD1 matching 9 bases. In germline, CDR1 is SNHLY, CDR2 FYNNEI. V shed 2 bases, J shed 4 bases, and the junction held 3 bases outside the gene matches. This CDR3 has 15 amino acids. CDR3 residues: CASSESGTGYNEQFF. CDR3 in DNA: TGTGCCAGCAGTGAAAGCGGGACAGGGTACAATGAGCAGTTCTTC.